This TCR beta chain emerged from a study of blood T cell repertoires in COVID-19. As for the study in general: The origin of the acute and convalescent COVID-19 samples was the United States, Italy and Spain.

The CDR3 is 20 residues long. V was trimmed by 6 bases and J by 4 bases, leaving 31 bases between them. CDR1 WSHSY and CDR2 SAAADI come from the germline V gene. Original handling: Scientists estimated how many nucleated cells there were by amplifying reference gene primers. Some clones are missing from TCRdb's copy, which holds only in-frame ones; the method was immunoSEQ multiplex PCR. The D gene and trimming were derived from the DNA, and the V and J assignments and clone size from that table. The sample lists some 260,000 clones, under 85% occurring once. The chain recombines TRBV10-2 with TRBJ1-3; D perhaps matches TRBD1 (5 bases). The specimen sequenced was peripheral blood. This clonotype originated in a woman in her 40s with active or convalescent COVID-19. The CDR3, as DNA: TGCGCCAGCAGGCGAGTAGAGATCGAGAACAGGCCCTCAAGGGGAAACACCATATATTTT. Protein sequence: CASRRVEIENRPSRGNTIYF.